This T cell receptor (beta chain) was profiled in a study of blood T cells in healthy people across ages. Study-level points and caveats: When set beside aged donors, long-lived donors presented more naive CD4+ cells and higher diversity. It was not known whether donors were CMV positive (a possible confounder of expanded clonotype changes).

This clonotype has just a few counts. Its specificity is not known. Germline V CDR1 and CDR2: LNHDA, SQIVND (reference sequence). The CDR3 runs 14 residues. The junction had 8 bases not matched to a gene; V was cut back by 5 bases and J by 6 bases. A J-beta primer mix and a sample-barcoded 5' primer were used in a second PCR of roughly 6 to 11 cycles. MiXCR, run by TCRdb on the 5' RACE reads, gives a single entry per CDR3 protein. The sample has 600,000 or so distinct CDR3 sequences; roughly 21% are singletons. This receptor was taken from a man between 65 and 85 years old in good health. The sequenced sample was blood. The rearrangement uses TRBV19 and TRBJ1-2; 8 nucleotides line up with TRBD1. The CDR3: CASSFGTGKNGYTF. The CDR3 DNA reads as TGTGCCAGTAGTTTCGGGACAGGAAAAAATGGCTACACCTTC.